The rows below give T cell receptor beta chains drawn from one sample of a study of post-analysis software for immune sequencing data. In TCRdb, the PCR reads were re-called with MiXCR into one record per CDR3 protein. The sample includes about 810,000 distinct CDR3 sequences, approximately 57% of them seen just once. The sample comprised blood. Receptors were obtained from a girl aged 5-17 years with multiple sclerosis. Each CDR3 is given with its conserved first and last residue. The D gene is left open where the match is weak. Part of the rows lack a size; the others show once, few, many or a class for expanded clones.

>-|TRBJ2-7|-|TRBV6-1
TGTGCCAGCAGCCGACAGTTACCCTACGAGCAGTACTTC
CASSRQLPYEQYF
>-|TRBJ2-7|-|TRBV5-1
TGCGCCAGCAGCTTGGAAGGGCCGGTCTACGAGCAGTACTTC
CASSLEGPVYEQYF
>TRBD1|TRBJ2-7|-|TRBV5-1
TGCGCCAGCAGCGCTCCCGGGACAGGGGCCAACGAGCAGTACTTC
CASSAPGTGANEQYF
>TRBD1|TRBJ1-2|-|TRBV5-1
TGCGCCAGCAGCTTCTCGCAGGGGGCCTCCGGTGGCTACACCTTC
CASSFSQGASGGYTF
>TRBD2|TRBJ2-7|-|TRBV29-1
TGCAGCGTAAGCGGGACCTACGAGCAGTACTTC
CSVSGTYEQYF
>-|TRBJ2-7|once|TRBV11-1
TGTGCCAGCAGCTTAGCCCGGACAGACTACGAGCAGTACTTC
CASSLARTDYEQYF
>TRBD2|TRBJ2-7|-|TRBV10-3
TGTGCCATCAGTCGAGCGGGAGTCACCTACGAGCAGTACTTC
CAISRAGVTYEQYF
>-|TRBJ2-4|few|TRBV5-1
TGCGCCAGCAGCTCACTACAGGGTAACATTCAGTACTTC
CASSSLQGNIQYF
>-|TRBJ1-6|-|TRBV12-3/TRBV12-4
TGTGCCAGCAGTGCCGCCCCGGGAAGCTCCTATAATTCACCCCTCCACTTT
CASSAAPGSSYNSPLHF
>TRBD1|TRBJ1-1|-|TRBV5-1
TGCGCCAGCAGCTTGTCCAGGGGGATTGGTGAAGCTTTCTTT
CASSLSRGIGEAFF
>TRBD2|TRBJ2-7|few|TRBV30
TGTGCCTGGAGCGCACTAGCGGGTGGCTACGAGCAGTACTTC
CAWSALAGGYEQYF
>TRBD2|TRBJ2-1|once|TRBV29-1
TGCAGCGTTGATCAGGGACTAGCGAGCTCCTACAATGAGCAGTTCTTC
CSVDQGLASSYNEQFF
>-|TRBJ2-2|-|TRBV27
TGTGCCAGCAGTTTATCCCTAGGGGGTGGAGGGGAGCTGTTTTTT
CASSLSLGGGGELFF
>-|TRBJ1-5|-|TRBV20-1
TGCAGTGCTAGTGATGGAGGGGAAGGCAATCAGCCCCAGCATTTT
CSASDGGEGNQPQHF
>-|TRBJ1-1|-|TRBV29-1
TGCAGCGTTATGTTTAACACTGAAGCTTTCTTT
CSVMFNTEAFF
>-|TRBJ1-1|-|TRBV7-9
TGTGCCAGCAGCTTAGAAGCTTGGTGGGCTTTCTTT
CASSLEAWWAFF
>-|TRBJ2-1|-|TRBV18
TGTGCTAGCTCACCCCCCTCCTACAATGAGCAGTTCTTC
CASSPPSYNEQFF
>TRBD1|TRBJ2-4|few|TRBV18
TGTGCCAGCTCGCCGACAGGGGACATTCAGTACTTC
CASSPTGDIQYF
>-|TRBJ1-2|-|TRBV6-6
TGTGCCAGCAGTTACTCGAGCGCGGGTAACTATGGCTACACCTTC
CASSYSSAGNYGYTF
>-|TRBJ2-5|once|TRBV6-2/TRBV6-3
TGTGCCAGCAGTTTCAATCACCCGGGAGTCCAAGAGACCCAGTACTTC
CASSFNHPGVQETQYF
>-|TRBJ2-5|-|TRBV27
TGTGCCAGCCGATGGGCGGGGCCGTACCAAGAGACCCAGTACTTC
CASRWAGPYQETQYF
>TRBD1|TRBJ1-5|-|TRBV7-2
TGTGCCAGCAGCTTTTGGCCCCTGACAGGGGGCGATCAGCCCCAGCATTTT
CASSFWPLTGGDQPQHF
>-|TRBJ1-5|-|TRBV27
TGTGCCAGCAGTGCGGACGACGGAAGCAATCAGCCCCAGCATTTT
CASSADDGSNQPQHF
>TRBD1|TRBJ1-5|-|TRBV7-2
TGTGCCAGCAGCCTGGGGACAGGGTTCAATCAGCCCCAGCATTTT
CASSLGTGFNQPQHF
>-|TRBJ2-5|-|TRBV24-1
TGTGTCACCAGTGATTCAGAAGAGACCCAGTACTTC
CVTSDSEETQYF
>TRBD1|TRBJ2-3|-|TRBV12-3/TRBV12-4
TGTACCAGCAGTTTTCGACAGGGCGCCACTAGCACAGATACGCAGTATTTT
CTSSFRQGATSTDTQYF
>TRBD2|TRBJ2-1|-|TRBV7-6
TGTGCCAGCAGTTTTACCGGGAGAGCGGGGGAGCAGTTCTTC
CASSFTGRAGEQFF
>TRBD2|TRBJ2-3|few|TRBV6-5
TGTGCCAGCAGTGTAGCGGGAACTTCTAGCACAGATACGCAGTATTTT
CASSVAGTSSTDTQYF
>TRBD1|TRBJ1-1|-|TRBV2
TGTGCCAGCAAAGCAGGGGGCAAAGGCGCTGAAGCTTTCTTT
CASKAGGKGAEAFF
>TRBD2|TRBJ2-1|-|TRBV5-1
TGCGCCAGCAGCCCGGGACTACAGCCGTCCTACAATGAGCAGTTCTTC
CASSPGLQPSYNEQFF
>-|TRBJ2-7|many|TRBV5-1
TGCGCCAGCAGCTTGGTGGGTTCTCACGAGCAGTACTTC
CASSLVGSHEQYF
>-|TRBJ2-5|-|TRBV3-1
TGTGCCAGCAGCCAAGGGACTACCCTTCGAGAGACCCAGTACTTC
CASSQGTTLRETQYF
>-|TRBJ2-7|-|TRBV5-1
TGCGCCAGCAGCTTGAAAGGGGGCGCGGGGGAGCAGTACTTC
CASSLKGGAGEQYF
>TRBD2|TRBJ2-1|few|TRBV12-3/TRBV12-4
TGTGCCAGTAGAGGACTAGAGAGGCATGAGCAGTTCTTC
CASRGLERHEQFF
>-|TRBJ2-7|-|TRBV7-9
TGTGCCAGCAGCTCCGCAAGGACGAGGATTGAGCAGTACTTC
CASSSARTRIEQYF
>TRBD1|TRBJ2-7|-|TRBV29-1
TGCAGCGTTGCCGGACAGGGTGGCTACGAGCAGTACTTC
CSVAGQGGYEQYF
>TRBD2|TRBJ2-1|-|TRBV7-9
TGTGCCAGCAGCTTAGACGGACTAGCGGGGATTGATGAGCAGTTCTTC
CASSLDGLAGIDEQFF
>-|TRBJ1-4|-|TRBV5-1
TGCGCCAGCAGCCCTGGACAACCCCCAACTAATGAAAAACTGTTTTTT
CASSPGQPPTNEKLFF